Listed below are T cell receptor beta chains from one sample, sequenced in a study of blood T cell repertoires in COVID-19. Measured with immunoSEQ multiplex PCR; TCRdb has only the in-frame clones, and not every one. The sample yields roughly 56,000 clones, around 90% seen once. Sequencing input: peripheral blood. The receptors derive from a man aged 45-60 years with active COVID-19. Both conserved end residues are part of each CDR3. The order of the fields is J gene, V gene, D gene, clone size, CDR3 protein, CDR3 DNA. D genes are given only for firm matches. Clone size, where shown, is once, few, many, or a class for clones that have expanded.

TRBJ2-7 | TRBV9 | TRBD1 | NA | CASSGTGGSYEQYF | TGTGCCAGCAGCGGGACAGGTGGGTCCTACGAGCAGTACTTC
TRBJ2-5 | TRBV10-3 | NA | NA | CAISPGEETQYF | TGTGCCATCAGTCCAGGGGAAGAGACCCAGTACTTC
TRBJ2-7 | TRBV15 | TRBD1 | NA | CATSEAGTGGLEQYF | TGTGCCACCAGCGAGGCTGGGACAGGGGGCCTTGAGCAGTACTTC
TRBJ1-4 | TRBV5-1 | NA | NA | CASSFLQGGTNEKLFF | TGCGCCAGCAGCTTTTTGCAGGGAGGAACTAATGAAAAACTGTTTTTT
TRBJ2-2 | TRBV5-1 | TRBD2 | NA | CASSGGLAGVVLTGELFF | TGCGCCAGCAGCGGAGGACTAGCGGGAGTAGTACTCACCGGGGAGCTGTTTTTT
TRBJ2-3 | TRBV15 | TRBD1 | NA | CATSRRQGSTDTQYF | TGTGCCACCAGCAGAAGACAGGGGAGCACAGATACGCAGTATTTT
TRBJ2-1 | TRBV4-1 | TRBD2 | NA | CASSPIYSSTSGGAVSYNEQFF | TGCGCCAGCAGCCCTATCTACAGTTCGACTAGCGGGGGGGCAGTATCCTACAATGAGCAGTTCTTC
TRBJ1-3 | TRBV10-3 | TRBD1 | NA | CAIRRTGKDGNTIYF | TGTGCCATCAGGAGGACAGGGAAGGACGGAAACACCATATATTTT
TRBJ1-1 | TRBV30 | NA | NA | CAWSVPPSVRTFF | TGTGCCTGGAGTGTACCCCCAAGCGTTAGAACTTTCTTT
TRBJ1-1 | TRBV5-1 | TRBD1 | few | CASSLWIKQGADTEAFF | TGCGCCAGCAGCTTGTGGATCAAACAGGGGGCGGACACTGAAGCTTTCTTT
TRBJ2-1 | TRBV25-1 | TRBD2 | NA | CASLADSYNEQFF | TGTGCCAGCCTAGCGGATTCCTACAATGAGCAGTTCTTC
TRBJ2-2 | TRBV5-1 | NA | NA | CASSLGATNTGELFF | TGCGCCAGCAGCTTGGGGGCCACGAACACCGGGGAGCTGTTTTTT
TRBJ2-7 | TRBV5-1 | NA | NA | CASSSQGGSSYEQYF | TGCGCCAGCAGCTCGCAAGGGGGTAGCTCCTACGAGCAGTACTTC
TRBJ1-2 | TRBV5-5 | NA | NA | CASSFGGAILGYTF | TGTGCCAGCAGCTTTGGGGGCGCAATTCTTGGCTACACCTTC
TRBJ1-1 | TRBV5-1 | TRBD1 | NA | CASSWGTGPSEAFF | TGCGCCAGCAGCTGGGGGACAGGTCCTAGTGAAGCTTTCTTT
TRBJ2-3 | TRBV7-9 | NA | NA | CASTGAATRDTQYF | TGTGCCAGCACCGGAGCGGCCACCCGGGATACGCAGTATTTT
TRBJ1-5 | TRBV12-3/TRBV12-4 | NA | NA | CASSLAEHQPQHF | TGTGCCAGCAGTTTAGCAGAGCATCAGCCCCAGCATTTT
TRBJ2-2 | TRBV3-1/TRBV3-2 | TRBD1 | NA | CASSQQGVISGELFF | TGTGCCAGCAGCCAACAGGGGGTAATATCCGGGGAGCTGTTTTTT
TRBJ2-7 | TRBV6-1 | TRBD2 | once | CASSGGGRDHMGSYEQYF | TGTGCCAGCAGTGGGGGAGGGAGGGACCATATGGGGTCCTACGAGCAGTACTTC
TRBJ2-5 | TRBV11-2 | NA | NA | CASSPPGADYQETQYF | TGTGCCAGCAGCCCACCGGGTGCGGATTACCAAGAGACCCAGTACTTC
TRBJ1-1 | TRBV5-4 | NA | NA | CASSLWGGVREAFF | TGTGCCAGCAGCTTGTGGGGGGGGGTCCGTGAAGCTTTCTTT
TRBJ1-3 | TRBV2 | NA | NA | CASSSSSRARSGNTIYF | TGTGCCAGCAGTTCCTCAAGCAGGGCCCGCTCTGGAAACACCATATATTTT
TRBJ1-5 | TRBV2 | TRBD1 | NA | CASSGTGKNQPQHF | TGTGCCAGCAGTGGGACAGGGAAGAATCAGCCCCAGCATTTT
TRBJ2-3 | TRBV6-2/TRBV6-3 | NA | NA | CASSRPGGTDTQYF | TGTGCCAGCAGTCGACCGGGGGGCACAGATACGCAGTATTTT
TRBJ1-1 | TRBV12-5 | TRBD1 | NA | CASGRGQFPEAFF | TGTGCTAGTGGCCGGGGACAGTTTCCGGAGGCTTTCTTT
TRBJ1-1 | TRBV18 | TRBD1 | NA | CASSFETGGASAEAFF | TGTGCCAGCTCATTCGAGACAGGGGGCGCGAGCGCTGAAGCTTTCTTT
TRBJ2-5 | TRBV2 | NA | NA | CASSELSAARGEQYF | TGTGCCAGCAGTGAACTGAGCGCCGCCAGGGGGGAACAGTACTTC
TRBJ2-3 | TRBV4-1 | TRBD2 | NA | CASSQETGGLTDTQYF | TGCGCCAGCAGCCAAGAGACGGGGGGGCTAACAGATACGCAGTATTTT
TRBJ2-3 | TRBV19 | TRBD1 | NA | CASSPSDRGRTDTQYF | TGTGCCAGTAGCCCGAGTGACAGGGGGCGCACAGATACGCAGTATTTT
TRBJ2-3 | TRBV6-2/TRBV6-3 | TRBD2 | NA | CASSYSTLAGGDTQYF | TGTGCCAGCAGTTACTCGACACTAGCGGGAGGAGATACGCAGTATTTT
TRBJ2-2 | TRBV5-1 | TRBD2 | NA | CASSLMPGGTGELFF | TGCGCCAGCAGCTTGATGCCGGGAGGGACCGGGGAGCTGTTTTTT
TRBJ1-3 | TRBV30 | NA | NA | CAWSVEGLFPANTIYF | TGTGCCTGGAGTGTGGAGGGTCTATTTCCAGCAAACACCATATATTTT
TRBJ2-7 | TRBV6-6 | TRBD1 | NA | CASSLIPGQKAYEQYF | TGTGCCAGCAGCCTAATACCGGGACAGAAAGCCTACGAGCAGTACTTC
TRBJ2-5 | TRBV5-6 | TRBD2 | NA | CASSLAGLAGEETQYF | TGTGCCAGCAGCTTGGCGGGACTAGCGGGAGAGGAGACCCAGTACTTC